Each of the 16 T cell receptor beta chains below was sequenced from the same sample in a study of tissue T cells after allogeneic stem cell transplantation. As for time point: mouse harvest day 7 after allogeneic transplant. Each mouse received 10^7 T-cell-depleted marrow cells plus 10^6 splenic CD5+ T cells by tail vein. Sequencing was performed with immunoSEQ multiplex PCR; in TCRdb, only in-frame clones are kept and a portion is missing. The repertoire holds approximately 6,200 clones, with 46% as singletons. Material for sequencing was skin. The receptors were sampled from a female BALB/c mouse given C57BL/6 T cells with graft-versus-host disease after an allogeneic hematopoietic cell transplant.

This clone has more than one count but fewer than ten. Gene names follow the mouse nomenclature. The read gets to within 1 residue of the CDR3 end, and the germline J gene fills in the rest. The chain combines TRBV26 with TRBJ2-7, with D perhaps matching TRBD1 (5 bases). Germline CDR1 KGHPV, CDR2 FQNQEV (reference sequence). V was trimmed by 2 bases and J by 4 bases, leaving 9 bases between them. This CDR3 has 13 amino acids. CDR3 amino acids: CASSLPDTYEQYF. The covered CDR3 bases are TGTGCCAGCAGTCTGCCGGACACATATGAACAGTAC.

Note on this clone: Here the gene names and germline are mouse. The sequence runs out 1 residue before the end of the CDR3; the remainder is reconstructed from the germline J gene. The V call is TRBV16, the J call TRBJ2-2; 7 bases are a match to TRBD1. This CDR3 contains 14 residues. Losses at the gene ends were 5 bases for V and 2 bases for J; bases not matched to a gene: 2. Germline CDR1 reads SGHSA; CDR2 reads FRNQAP. The DNA read from the CDR3 is TGTGCAAGCAGCCAGGGACAGAACACCGGGCAGCTCTAC. Translating it yields CASSQGQNTGQLY. In full, the CDR3 reads CASSQGQNTGQLYF.

This clone showed up just a few times. Gene names follow the mouse nomenclature. The CDR3 extends 1 residue past the end of the read, so its final part is completed from the germline J gene. The gene calls are TRBV31 and TRBJ1-3; weak D call: TRBD1 (5 bases). Germline V CDR1 and CDR2: GKSSPN, SITVG. The V end was cut by 0 bases, the J end by 0 bases, with 15 bases between. CDR3 length equals 17 residues. CDR3 in amino acids: CAWSLGRGGPSGNTLYF. The covered CDR3 bases are TGTGCCTGGAGTCTAGGGAGGGGAGGACCTTCTGGAAATACGCTCTAT.

This clone has a handful of counts. The genes and germline here are from mouse. The CDR3 end is not reached by the read, which stops 1 residue before it; the germline J gene fills it in. The rearrangement uses TRBV26 and TRBJ2-7; 9 bases align to TRBD2. This CDR3 has 13 residues. Per the germline V gene, CDR1 is KGHPV and CDR2 is FQNQEV (reference sequence). The junction had 4 bases not matched to a gene; V was cut back by 6 bases and J by 4 bases. The CDR3 bases that were read are TGTGCCAGCAGGCTGGGGGGGGCTTATGAACAGTAC. It specifies CASRLGGAYEQY. The whole CDR3 region reads CASRLGGAYEQYF.

This clone was observed a handful of times. Germline and genes here are mouse. The DNA ends 1 residue before the CDR3 does, and the rest of the CDR3 is filled in from the germline J gene. The chain carries TRBV26 and TRBJ1-4, with 8 bases identical to TRBD1. Germline trimming cut 2 bases from V and 3 bases from J; bases unmatched to any gene: 2. CDR3 length: 15 residues. In germline, CDR1 is KGHPV, CDR2 FQNQEV (reference sequence). CDR3 residues: CASSLGQGPNERLFF. Incomplete CDR3 DNA: TGTGCCAGCAGTCTGGGACAGGGACCCAACGAAAGATTATTT.

This clone is labeled as medium-sized. The gene names given are mouse names. The read ends 1 residue early relative to the CDR3; the germline J gene fills the gap. The V gene is TRBV26, the J gene TRBJ1-4, with a tentative D call TRBD1 (6 bases). V shed 2 bases and J shed 7 bases, with 11 bases lying between them. The CDR3 consists of 14 residues. Germline CDR1 and CDR2: KGHPV and FQNQEV (reference sequence). CDR3 residues: CASSLGGRGERLFF. The sequenced part of the CDR3 DNA is TGTGCCAGCAGTCTGGGGGGCAGGGGCGAAAGATTATTT.

Of note for this clone: The germline and genes are mouse ones. The sequenced part of the CDR3 DNA is TGTGCCAGCAGTCTGTCGTTGGGACGGATTAACCAAGACACCCAGTAC. Protein sequence: CASSLSLGRINQDTQY. The entire CDR3 is CASSLSLGRINQDTQYF. The chain is built from TRBV26 and TRBJ2-5, with D possibly called TRBD1 or TRBD2 (5 bases each). The CDR3 goes on 1 residue after the read ends, and that part is filled in from the germline J gene. V lost 0 bases and J 0 bases, leaving 13 bases between the germline ends. Germline V CDR1 and CDR2: KGHPV, FQNQEV (reference sequence). The CDR3 extends over 17 amino acids.

This clone was counted only a few times. Genes and germline come from the mouse. The read gets to within 1 residue of the CDR3 end, and the germline J gene fills in the rest. The sample has other DNA sequences that encode this CDR3 too. The chain is built from TRBV3 and TRBJ1-1, with D possibly being TRBD1 (6 bases). This CDR3 has 14 amino acids. Between the trimmed V and J ends, which lost 5 bases and 0 bases, there was a span of 10 bases. Germline V CDR1 and CDR2: SNHLY, FYNGKV (reference sequence). CDR3 loop: CASSLRQANTEVFF. The CDR3 bases that were read are TGTGCCAGCAGCCTCCGACAGGCAAACACAGAAGTCTTC.

About this clone itself: Each gene name is a mouse one. The read stops 1 residue short of the end of the CDR3; the missing end is completed from the germline J gene. The J gene is TRBJ2-3, the V gene TRBV26; D unclear. V gave up 3 bases and J gave up 0 bases, with 7 bases separating them. Germline assignment: CDR1 KGHPV and CDR2 FQNQEV (reference sequence). The CDR3 sequence is 14 residues long. CDR3 residues: CASSLGISAETLYF. CDR3 DNA (partial): TGTGCCAGCAGTCTCGGCATTAGTGCAGAAACGCTGTAT.

Note on this clone: Mouse germline and gene names are used. The CDR3 is cut off 1 residue early in the read; its end comes from the germline J gene. This rearrangement joins TRBV13-1 to TRBJ2-2; no clear D. Germline lookup yields CDR1 NSHNY and CDR2 SYGAGN. This CDR3 comprises 15 residues. V was cut by 2 bases and J by 0 bases, with 8 bases left in between. CDR3 bases read: TGTGCCAGCAGTGAGGCGACTTCAAACACCGGGCAGCTCTAC. Protein product: CASSEATSNTGQLY. The CDR3 as a whole reads CASSEATSNTGQLYF.

Concerning this clone: The genes are named according to mouse. The observed sequence ends 1 residue before the CDR3 terminus, with the missing tail filled in from the germline J gene. The chain carries TRBV26 and TRBJ2-1, with 8 positions matching TRBD2. This CDR3 contains 15 residues. Germline trimming cut 3 bases from V and 1 base from J; bases unmatched to any gene: 2. The germline CDR1 and CDR2 sequences are KGHPV and FQNQEV (reference sequence). CDR3 bases read: TGTGCCAGCAGTCTCCACTGGGGGAACTATGCTGAGCAGTTC. Translation: CASSLHWGNYAEQF. The full CDR3 sequence reads CASSLHWGNYAEQFF.

A note on this clone: Here the gene names and germline are mouse. The CDR3 extends 1 residue past the end of the read, so its final part is completed from the germline J gene. The chain uses TRBV26 and TRBJ1-4; 7 nucleotides align to TRBD1. CDR3 size: 16 residues. The J segment lost 0 bases and the V segment lost 4 bases, leaving 5 bases of the junction unmatched. Germline-derived CDR1 and CDR2 are KGHPV and FQNQEV (reference sequence). The CDR3 DNA, read in part, is TGTGCCAGCAGTCGCAGACAGGGTATTTCCAACGAAAGATTATTT. As protein: CASSRRQGISNERLF. The full CDR3 protein is CASSRRQGISNERLFF.

Relative to its sample, this clone is medium-sized (0.01 to 0.1%). The listed genes are named as in mouse. The CDR3 end is not reached by the read, which stops 1 residue before it; the germline J gene fills it in. The rearrangement uses TRBV3 and TRBJ1-2; D gene ambiguous. The germline CDR1 and CDR2 sequences are SNHLY and FYNGKV (reference sequence). V dropped 2 bases and J dropped 0 bases, with 10 bases sitting between them. The CDR3 runs 15 residues. The CDR3 region is CASSLWANSNSDYTF. Incomplete CDR3 DNA: TGTGCCAGCAGCTTATGGGCAAACTCAAACTCCGACTACACC.

Worth noting for this clone: Gene names are the mouse ones. The CDR3 region is CASSERPGQIISNERLFF. Incomplete CDR3 DNA: TGTGCCAGCAGTGAAAGGCCAGGACAGATCATTTCCAACGAAAGATTATTT. V gene TRBV13-3 combines with J gene TRBJ1-4, with D perhaps matching TRBD1 (6 bases). The CDR3 end falls 1 residue outside the read, so it is completed with the germline J gene. Looked up from germline, CDR1 is NNHDY and CDR2 is SYVADS. The CDR3 has 18 amino acids. Trimming removed 2 bases at V and 0 bases at J, with 17 bases between. Looking up the rest from reference TRBV13-3 and TRBJ1-4 gives the full variable domain: EAAVTQSPRSKVAVTGGKVTLSCHQTNNHDYMYWYRQDTGHGLRLIHYSYVADSTEKGDIPDGYKASRPSQENFSLILELASLSQTAVYFCASSERPGQIISNERLFFGHGTKLSVL.

A word on this clone: Gene names and germline match the mouse. The observed sequence ends 1 residue before the CDR3 terminus, with the missing tail filled in from the germline J gene. This sequence joins TRBV1 and TRBJ2-7; possibly TRBD2 for D (5 bases). Trimming pared 0 bases from V and 0 bases from J, leaving 9 bases between. CDR3 length: 15 residues. Per germline, CDR1 NSQYPW and CDR2 LRSPGD (reference sequence). The DNA read from the CDR3 is TGCACCTGCAGTGCAGATCCTGGGAGCTCCTATGAACAGTAC. Its translation is CTCSADPGSSYEQY. Given in full, the CDR3 is CTCSADPGSSYEQYF.

As to this clone: Mouse germline and gene names are used. The read ends 1 residue before the CDR3 terminus; that terminus is restored from the germline J gene. The J gene is TRBJ1-4, the V gene TRBV20, with 9 bases fitting TRBD1. V was clipped by 1 base and J by 4 bases; unmatched bases: 1. This CDR3 region has 14 residues. The V gene's germline CDR1 is GFQATS and CDR2 STVNSAI. The CDR3 DNA, read in part, is TGTGGTGCTAGGGCGACAGGGGGCAACGAAAGATTATTT. Its protein is CGARATGGNERLF. The CDR3, in full, reads CGARATGGNERLFF.